A single sample gave rise to the 24 T cell receptor beta chains below, sequenced in a study of control samples from healthy donors and cancer patients. Clones were read by immunoSEQ multiplex PCR, and TCRdb kept only the in-frame ones, dropping some. The profile shows 40,000 to 55,000 clones, over 85% of them singletons. Material: PBMCs. These receptors all come from a woman between 45 and 60 years old with head and neck cancer.

This sequence joins TRBV11-2 and TRBJ2-1, with 7 bases lining up with TRBD1. There are 13 residues in the CDR3. V was pared by 5 bases and J by 5 bases, with 3 bases of the junction left unmatched. Per the germline V gene, CDR1 is SGHAT and CDR2 is FQNNGV. CDR3 loop: CASSPTGDNEQFF. As DNA, the CDR3 is TGTGCCAGCAGCCCCACAGGGGACAATGAGCAGTTCTTC.

The V gene is TRBV12-3 or TRBV12-4, the J gene TRBJ2-7; D is undetermined. The CDR3 runs to 13 residues. Trimming cost V 3 bases and J 2 bases, with 8 bases left between them. The CDR3 sequence: CASSFQGTYEQYF. The DNA of the CDR3 is TGTGCCAGCAGTTTTCAAGGTACCTACGAGCAGTACTTC.

V usage is TRBV9 and J usage is TRBJ2-7, with 13 bases lining up with TRBD2. The V segment lost 0 bases and the J segment 6 bases; nucleotides outside the gene matches: 6. The V gene's germline CDR1 is SGDLS and CDR2 YYNGEE. The CDR3 covers 16 residues. The DNA for the CDR3 is TGTGCCAGCAGCGTAGGGCTTGGACTAGCGGGAGCCGAGCAGTACTTC. This gives the protein CASSVGLGLAGAEQYF.

V and J are TRBV24-1 and TRBJ2-5; 7 nucleotides line up with TRBD2. This CDR3 is built from 14 residues. The J segment lost 7 bases and the V segment lost 6 bases, leaving 10 bases of the junction unmatched. Per the germline V gene, CDR1 is KGHDR and CDR2 is SFDVKD. The CDR3 region has the DNA TGTGCCACCAGTTCGGAGGGGAGGGTCGGGACCCAGTACTTC. Protein: CATSSEGRVGTQYF.

V is TRBV24-1 and J is TRBJ2-2; perhaps TRBD1 as D (6 bases). This CDR3 contains 15 residues. The V gene lost 4 bases and the J gene lost 6 bases, with 14 bases spanning the gap. Germline V lookup: CDR1 KGHDR, CDR2 SFDVKD. The CDR3 spells CATSETRGYAGELFF. For the CDR3, the DNA is TGTGCCACCAGTGAAACAAGGGGGTACGCCGGGGAGCTGTTTTTT.

This chain uses TRBV2 with TRBJ2-2, with TRBD1 identical over 10 bases. Per the germline V gene, CDR1 is SNHLY and CDR2 is FYNNEI. The CDR3 loop spans 14 amino acids. V gave up 6 bases and J gave up 8 bases; unmatched junction bases: 6. The CDR3: CASSNDRGLGELFF. CDR3 DNA sequence: TGTGCCAGCAGCAATGACAGGGGGCTGGGGGAGCTGTTTTTT. Full variable domain (missing parts from reference TRBV2 and TRBJ2-2): EPEVTQTPSHQVTQMGQEVILRCVPISNHLYFYWYRQILGQKVEFLVSFYNNEISEKSEIFDDQFSVERPDGSNFTLKIRSTKLEDSAMYFCASSNDRGLGELFFGEGSRLTVL.

Here the CDR3 reads CASSPRGQGLRYEQYF. In DNA form, the CDR3 reads TGTGCCAGCAGTCCTCGGGGACAGGGCCTTAGGTACGAGCAGTACTTC. The chain couples TRBV25-1 to TRBJ2-7; 9 nucleotides line up with TRBD1. V lost 5 bases and J lost 4; bases outside the gene matches: 12. CDR1 MGHDK and CDR2 SYGVNS come from the germline V gene. The CDR3 length is 16 residues.

This clone showed up just a few times. This chain connects TRBV7-9 to TRBJ1-5; perhaps TRBD1 as D (6 bases). The V gene lost 5 bases and the J gene lost 7 bases, with 18 bases spanning the gap. CDR1 and CDR2 from the germline V gene are SEHNR and FQNEAQ (reference sequence). The CDR3 is made up of 15 amino acids. The CDR3 loop is CASSAGTLKGQPQHF. The CDR3 DNA is TGTGCCAGCAGCGCCGGGACACTCAAGGGCCAGCCCCAGCATTTT.

The chain links TRBV18 to TRBJ2-6, with no clear D. V dropped 2 bases and J dropped 0 bases, with 11 bases sitting between them. The CDR3 length is 17 residues. CDR1 is KGHSH and CDR2 is LQKENI in the germline V gene. CDR3 sequence (DNA): TGTGCCAGCTCACCAGTGCCGGTGTTCTCTGGGGCCAACGTCCTGACTTTC. Its protein product is CASSPVPVFSGANVLTF.

The CDR3 DNA reads TGTGCCAGCAGCTTGTTACAGGGGGAGGGGAATGAGCAGTTCTTC. Its protein is CASSLLQGEGNEQFF. This chain joins TRBV11-2 and TRBJ2-1; TRBD1 is a possible D gene (8 bases). The V and J ends lost 3 bases and 7 bases respectively, with 16 bases between them. Germline values: CDR1 SGHAT, CDR2 FQNNGV. The CDR3 consists of 15 residues.

The V and J genes are TRBV6-5 and TRBJ2-7; TRBD1 aligns across 8 bases. Germline V gene lookup returns CDR1 MNHEY and CDR2 SVGAGI. This CDR3 comprises 14 residues. The ends lost 2 bases at V and 5 bases at J; junction bases unmatched: 5. This chain's CDR3 is CASSYLRTGHEQYF. The CDR3 DNA follows: TGTGCCAGCAGTTACCTGAGGACAGGGCACGAGCAGTACTTC.

The chain has TRBV7-9 and TRBJ2-5; the D call may be TRBD1 or TRBD2 (5 bases each). The germline V gene has CDR1 SEHNR and CDR2 FQNEAQ (reference sequence). V shed 2 bases and J shed 2 bases, with 15 bases lying between them. The CDR3 spans 16 residues. This CDR3 reads CASSLLRDAGQETQYF. The CDR3 DNA reads TGTGCCAGCAGCTTATTACGGGACGCCGGACAAGAGACCCAGTACTTC.

V and J are TRBV28 and TRBJ1-5; possible D gene TRBD1, 6 bases. V lost 2 bases and J lost 1, with 12 bases in between. Germline CDR1 and CDR2: MDHEN and SYDVKM. The CDR3 length is 16 residues. The CDR3 DNA follows: TGTGCCAGCAGTTTAATTGACAGGCCGAGCAATCAGCCCCAGCATTTT. Its protein is CASSLIDRPSNQPQHF. The full variable domain, completed using reference TRBV28 and TRBJ1-5, is DVKVTQSSRYLVKRTGEKVFLECVQDMDHENMFWYRQDPGLGLRLIYFSYDVKMKEKGDIPEGYSVSREKKERFSLILESASTNQTSMYLCASSLIDRPSNQPQHFGDGTRLSIL.

This rearrangement joins TRBV18 to TRBJ1-2; D unclear. Germline V lookup: CDR1 KGHSH, CDR2 LQKENI. Trimming pared 6 bases from V and 10 bases from J, leaving 18 bases between. CDR3 length equals 13 residues. CDR3 residues: CASSPTDSMPYTF. DNA for the CDR3: TGTGCCAGCTCCCCGACGGACTCTATGCCCTACACCTTC. Combining the CDR3 with reference TRBV18 and TRBJ1-2 gives the whole variable domain NAGVMQNPRHLVRRRGQEARLRCSPMKGHSHVYWYRQLPEEGLKFMVYLQKENIIDESGMPKERFSAEFPKEGPSILRIQQVVRGDSAAYFCASSPTDSMPYTFGSGTRLTVV.

The chain has TRBV27 and TRBJ1-2, with D possibly being TRBD1 (6 bases). Germline loops: CDR1 MNHEY, CDR2 SMNVEV (reference sequence). The CDR3 is 13 residues long. V lost 1 base and J 7 bases, leaving 10 bases between the germline ends. This chain's CDR3 is CASSLWGAGGYTF. CDR3 coding DNA: TGTGCCAGCAGTTTATGGGGGGCGGGTGGCTACACCTTC.

J is TRBJ2-7 and V is TRBV6-6; no reliable D call. The CDR3 is 11 residues long. Germline CDR1 is MNHNY and CDR2 is SVGAGI (reference sequence). V lost 4 bases to trimming and J lost 7 bases, with 8 bases between them. The DNA of the CDR3 is TGTGCCAGCAGTTCACCGTGGGAGCAGTACTTC. It codes for CASSSPWEQYF.

V gene TRBV6-5 combines with J gene TRBJ1-6, with D uncertain. V lost 2 bases to trimming and J lost 6 bases, with 8 bases between them. The CDR3 covers 14 residues. The germline CDR1 and CDR2 sequences are MNHEY and SVGAGI. The CDR3: CASSYEGFNSPLHF. CDR3 nucleotide sequence: TGTGCCAGCAGTTACGAAGGGTTTAATTCACCCCTCCACTTT.

This chain joins TRBV5-8 and TRBJ1-6; perhaps TRBD1 as D (6 bases). This CDR3 region has 14 residues. CDR1 and CDR2 from the germline V gene are SGHTS and YDEGEE. V dropped 6 bases and J dropped 6 bases, with 13 bases sitting between them. In nucleotides, the CDR3 is TGTGCCAGCACTATAGGACAGCTTAATTCACCCCTCCACTTT. It specifies CASTIGQLNSPLHF.

The genes are TRBV6-1 and TRBJ2-7, with no clear D. V was trimmed by 2 bases and J by 1 base, leaving 6 bases between them. Germline V lookup: CDR1 MNHNS, CDR2 SASEGT. The CDR3 extends over 13 amino acids. The CDR3 region is CASSEIPSYEQYF. CDR3 nucleotides: TGTGCCAGCAGTGAAATCCCATCCTACGAGCAGTACTTC.

This clone was counted once. The chain joins TRBV28 to TRBJ1-3, with D unclear. The CDR3 is made up of 16 amino acids. The V end lost 1 base, the J end lost 0 bases, and 10 bases lay between the germline ends. Looked up from germline, CDR1 is MDHEN and CDR2 is SYDVKM. CDR3 residues: CASSLSWMGSGNTIYF. The DNA for the CDR3 is TGTGCCAGCAGTTTATCTTGGATGGGCTCTGGAAACACCATATATTTT.

The CDR3 nucleotides are TGTGCCAGCTTAGGGGGTTTCCAAGAGACCCAGTACTTC. Its translation is CASLGGFQETQYF. This sequence joins TRBV18 and TRBJ2-5, with D perhaps TRBD1 (6 bases). The CDR3 contains 13 residues. V shed 7 bases and J shed 1 base, with 10 bases lying between them. Germline V gene sequence: CDR1 KGHSH, CDR2 LQKENI.

The V gene is TRBV28, the J gene TRBJ1-2, with 9 nucleotides matching TRBD1. V shed 3 bases and J 9 bases; nucleotides not matched to a gene: 11. This CDR3 contains 15 residues. Germline CDR1 reads MDHEN; CDR2 reads SYDVKM. This CDR3 is CASSFLKGQGNSYTF. CDR3 in DNA: TGTGCCAGCAGTTTTTTGAAGGGACAGGGCAACAGCTACACCTTC.

The V call is TRBV6-5, the J call TRBJ1-3; D might be TRBD1 (6 bases). This CDR3 has 13 amino acids. Germline V gene sequence: CDR1 MNHEY, CDR2 SVGAGI. Trimming removed 6 bases at V and 4 bases at J, with 10 bases between. In DNA form, the CDR3 reads TGTGCCAGCAGCACAGGGCCAGGAAACACCATATATTTT. Amino acid sequence: CASSTGPGNTIYF.

The chain recombines TRBV18 with TRBJ2-5; D is perhaps TRBD1 or TRBD2 (6 bases each). The CDR3 has 14 residues. Germline V CDR1 and CDR2: KGHSH, LQKENI. V lost 2 bases to trimming and J lost 5 bases, with 12 bases between them. The CDR3: CASSPKGGVETQYF. The DNA of the CDR3 is TGTGCCAGCTCACCAAAGGGGGGTGTGGAGACCCAGTACTTC.